The sequence of this T cell receptor (beta chain) was determined in a study of T cells in Graves' hyperthyroidism and ophthalmopathy. Findings and caveats of the study: Clonotypes that were expanded in thyroid above 0.001 mostly appeared in blood too. A 13 V-J model separated ophthalmopathy from stable hyperthyroidism.

J was trimmed by 4 bases and V by 6 bases; bases with no gene match: 10. The CDR3 covers 14 residues. From germline, CDR1 is SGHRS and CDR2 YFSETQ. RNA transcripts served as the template for amplifying TCR beta CDR3 regions. Initially, a first-round RT-PCR of the TCR CDR3 employed the HTBI primer set. TCRdb used MiXCR to reprocess the multiplex PCR reads, holding one entry per CDR3 protein. Here the sample spans some 600,000 distinct CDR3 sequences, approximately 44% being singletons. Notes on this clonotype: Its antigen is still unknown.

This TCR came from a woman under 30 with Graves' hyperthyroidism. Sequences were obtained from peripheral blood or thyroid tissue (not recorded which). The V call is TRBV5-1, the J call TRBJ2-7, with TRBD1 identical over 7 bases. The CDR3 here is CASTYRGRLYEQYF. The CDR3, as DNA: TGCGCCAGCACCTACAGGGGCCGGTTGTACGAGCAGTACTTC.